This TCR beta chain derives from a study of PD-L1 blockade in urothelial cancer. Turning to the study itself: Twenty-five of the 29 patients were men with bladder-origin urothelial cancer. The median number of T cells present in blood samples was approximately 130,000. Analyses used blood from 3 weeks (second dose) and 6 weeks after treatment start.

Time point of the sample: peripheral blood 6 weeks after treatment start. The CDR3 extends over 13 amino acids. Germline CDR1 is ENHRY and CDR2 is SYGVKD. Trimming shortened V by 7 bases and J by 5 bases, and 12 bases separated the two germline ends. Method: immunoSEQ multiplex PCR; TCRdb's copy keeps in-frame clones and lacks some. The sample carries 25,000 to 35,000 clones, 79% recorded once. Study results and limitations: Better progression-free and overall survival followed lower pretreatment blood clonality.

This clone was seen only once. The antigen remains unidentified. The TCR comes from a man between 65 and 85 years old with urothelial cancer. The V call is TRBV10-3, the J call TRBJ2-1, with D possibly matching TRBD2 (5 bases). The specimen comprised PBMCs, sampled around atezolizumab (anti-PD-L1) treatment. The chain's CDR3 is CAIKRAANNEQFF. The CDR3 nucleotides are TGTGCCATCAAACGAGCGGCGAACAATGAGCAGTTCTTC.